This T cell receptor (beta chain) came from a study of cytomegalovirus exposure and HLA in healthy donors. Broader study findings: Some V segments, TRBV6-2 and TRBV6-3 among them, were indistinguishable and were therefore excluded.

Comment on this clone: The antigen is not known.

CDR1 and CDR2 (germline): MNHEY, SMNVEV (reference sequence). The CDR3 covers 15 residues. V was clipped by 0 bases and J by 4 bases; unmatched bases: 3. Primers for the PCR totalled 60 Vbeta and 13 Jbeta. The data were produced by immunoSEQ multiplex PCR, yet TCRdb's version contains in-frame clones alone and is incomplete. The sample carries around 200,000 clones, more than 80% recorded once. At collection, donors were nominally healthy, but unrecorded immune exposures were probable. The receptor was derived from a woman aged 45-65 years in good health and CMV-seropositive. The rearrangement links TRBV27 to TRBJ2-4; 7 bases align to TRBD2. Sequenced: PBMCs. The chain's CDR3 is CASSLSFGGKNIQYF. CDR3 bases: TGTGCCAGCAGTTTATCGTTCGGGGGGAAAAACATTCAGTACTTC.